The 5 T cell receptor beta chains given below trace back to one sample, sequenced in a study of neurological immune-mediated disorders. TCRdb redid the calling of the 5' RACE reads with MiXCR, one entry per CDR3 protein. In the table there are more than 70,000 distinct CDR3 sequences, approximately 17% of which are singletons. Material: PBMCs. These receptors were collected from a woman in her 40s in good health.

This clonotype was seen repeatedly, ten times or more. The chain has TRBV7-2 and TRBJ2-7; D not resolved. V was cut by 1 base and J by 1 base, with 11 bases left in between. Per the germline V gene, CDR1 is SGHTA and CDR2 is FQGNSA. The CDR3 is 15 residues long. CDR3: CASSLVLSESYEQYF. The CDR3 DNA reads as TGTGCCAGCAGCTTAGTGCTCAGCGAATCCTACGAGCAGTACTTC.

The sample holds many counts of this clonotype. CDR3 sequence (DNA): TGTGCCATCACCCGGGACGGGAGCTCCTACAATGAGCAGTTCTTC. Translation gives CAITRDGSSYNEQFF. The rearrangement joins TRBV10-3 to TRBJ2-1; D may be TRBD2 (6 bases). CDR3 length: 15 residues. Trimming took off 7 bases at V and 0 bases at J, with 13 bases between the two ends. Germline V gene lookup returns CDR1 ENHRY and CDR2 SYGVKD.

Concerning this clonotype: With a much larger clone just one base away, this may be a read error. The chain's CDR3 is CASSVGQTDTQYF. As DNA, the CDR3 is TGTGCCAGCAGCGTGGGCCAGACAGATACGCAGTATTTT. The chain links TRBV5-6 to TRBJ2-3; D gene unclear. The ends were cut back, 4 bases at V and 3 bases at J, with 9 bases in the middle. The CDR3 loop spans 13 amino acids. Germline V CDR1 and CDR2: SGHDT, YYEEEE.

This clonotype was recorded at least ten times. The DNA of the CDR3 is TGTGCCAGCAGCCAAGATTCCCCCTTCTCTAGCGGGGGTTTTGCAGATACGCAGTATTTT. It yields the protein CASSQDSPFSSGGFADTQYF. The chain links TRBV4-2 to TRBJ2-3; 10 bases map to TRBD2. Germline CDR1 reads LGHNA; CDR2 reads YNFKEQ. This CDR3 has 20 amino acids. The V and J ends lost 0 bases and 4 bases, in that order; junction bases with no gene match: 16.

CDR3 sequence reads: CSVGSYRGNYGYTF. As DNA, the CDR3 is TGCAGCGTAGGAAGCTACCGGGGCAACTATGGCTACACCTTC. The J gene is TRBJ1-2, the V gene TRBV29-1, with D perhaps TRBD1 (5 bases). Germline values: CDR1 SQVTM, CDR2 ANQGSEA. The CDR3 runs to 14 residues. V lost 6 bases and J 2 bases, leaving 16 bases between the germline ends.